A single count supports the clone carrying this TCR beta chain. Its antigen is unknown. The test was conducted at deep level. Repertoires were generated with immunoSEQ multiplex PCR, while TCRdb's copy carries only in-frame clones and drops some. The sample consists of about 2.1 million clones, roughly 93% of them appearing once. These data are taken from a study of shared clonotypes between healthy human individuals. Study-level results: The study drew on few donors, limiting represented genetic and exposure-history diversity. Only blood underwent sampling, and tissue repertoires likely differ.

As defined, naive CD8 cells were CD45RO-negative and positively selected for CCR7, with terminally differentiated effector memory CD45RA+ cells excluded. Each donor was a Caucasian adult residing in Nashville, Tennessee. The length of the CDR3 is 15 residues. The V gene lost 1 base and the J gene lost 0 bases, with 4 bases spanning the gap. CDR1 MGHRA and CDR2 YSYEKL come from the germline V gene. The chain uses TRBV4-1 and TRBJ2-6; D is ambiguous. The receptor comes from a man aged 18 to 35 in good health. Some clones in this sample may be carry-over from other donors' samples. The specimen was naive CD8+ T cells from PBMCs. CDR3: CASSQAASGANVLTF. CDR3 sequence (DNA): TGCGCCAGCAGCCAAGCAGCCTCTGGGGCCAACGTCCTGACTTTC.